These T cell receptor beta chains were read from a single sample in a study of T cell changes during pregnancy in multiple sclerosis. Repertoires were generated with immunoSEQ multiplex PCR, while TCRdb's copy carries only in-frame clones and drops some. This table has about 77,000 clones, over 75% appearing once. The source material was peripheral blood, sampled before pregnancy. The receptors were gathered from a female donor with multiple sclerosis, enrolled in a pregnancy study. Both conserved end residues are part of each CDR3. The D gene is left open where the match is weak.

length	J	V	D	CDR3
13	TRBJ2-7	TRBV29-1	TRBD1	CSVGTGGSYEQYF
13	TRBJ1-1	TRBV7-6	-	CASSLFLNTEAFF
14	TRBJ1-1	TRBV5-6	-	CASSLYEGWTEAFF
13	TRBJ1-3	TRBV19	-	CASKRGPGNTIYF
14	TRBJ2-3	TRBV5-4	TRBD1	CASTPTGGTDTQYF
14	TRBJ2-3	TRBV11-2	-	CASSLSPEADTQYF
16	TRBJ1-5	TRBV15	TRBD1	CATSRGPGQANQPQHF
15	TRBJ2-7	TRBV10-3	-	CAISAITGTTYEQYF
16	TRBJ2-3	TRBV5-1	TRBD1	CASSPIPGQGEDTQYF
15	TRBJ2-1	TRBV2	TRBD2	CASSDGSGAHNEQFF
13	TRBJ1-1	TRBV7-2	-	CASSLPGLAEAFF
10	TRBJ2-7	TRBV20-1	-	CSASQYEQYF
16	TRBJ1-4	TRBV30	TRBD1	CAWQTGWLVGREKLFF
16	TRBJ1-6	TRBV15	TRBD1	CATSRTWTGNNSPLHF
14	TRBJ2-2	TRBV5-1	-	CASSLNERTGELFF
15	TRBJ1-1	TRBV7-6	-	CASSLASGLNTEAFF
13	TRBJ2-5	TRBV13	TRBD1	CASSILTGETQYF
15	TRBJ2-7	TRBV6-1	TRBD2	CASSVGLADYYEQYF
12	TRBJ1-2	TRBV28	-	CASTEEHYGYTF
16	TRBJ2-4	TRBV27	TRBD2	CASSLSSGTVKNIQYF
15	TRBJ1-1	TRBV5-1	-	CASSLSGVGNTEAFF
15	TRBJ2-1	TRBV19	TRBD2	CASSISGAAYNEQFF
14	TRBJ2-5	TRBV7-6	-	CASSFTSSQETQYF
14	TRBJ1-1	TRBV5-1	TRBD1	CASSVFSGGTEAFF
16	TRBJ1-1	TRBV7-2	-	CASSSEGAEMNTEAFF
14	TRBJ1-4	TRBV6-6	-	CASSPGGSLEKLFF
14	TRBJ2-2	TRBV7-3	-	CASSFQTTTGELFF
14	TRBJ1-1	TRBV5-6	TRBD1	CASSPRQGFTEAFF
15	TRBJ2-5	TRBV14	TRBD2	CASSQPQRGGETQYF
16	TRBJ1-2	TRBV5-1	TRBD1	CASSLRTGAFFYGYTF
21	TRBJ1-6	TRBV21-1	-	CASSLKRWGGSRLADNSPLHF
15	TRBJ2-1	TRBV15	-	CATSRDSVWGDEQFF
16	TRBJ2-1	TRBV6-6	TRBD2	CASSQRTSGVKFPQFF
15	TRBJ1-5	TRBV6-1	-	CASREMLGGNQPQHF
14	TRBJ2-1	TRBV6-4	-	CASSLPRVYNEQFF
14	TRBJ2-5	TRBV2	-	CASSPLRGAETQYF
16	TRBJ2-5	TRBV7-3	TRBD2	CASSKPSGGAGETQYF
18	TRBJ1-2	TRBV5-1	-	CASSPRTGHLKGNYGYTF
18	TRBJ1-5	TRBV2	-	CASSGTQGRANSNQPQHF
17	TRBJ1-4	TRBV28	-	CASSLIAPILSGEKLFF
14	TRBJ2-2	TRBV5-1	-	CASSLDLPAGELFF
17	TRBJ2-3	TRBV5-4	TRBD2	CASSFRRSGGFTDTQYF
12	TRBJ1-6	TRBV15	-	CATSPFNSPLHF
15	TRBJ1-2	TRBV4-3	TRBD1	CASSYKSGTGGGYTF
16	TRBJ2-7	TRBV7-3	TRBD1	CASSKTGQLSSYEQYF
18	TRBJ1-2	TRBV2	TRBD1	CASLHGVFGTAATDGYTF
14	TRBJ1-2	TRBV27	TRBD1	CASSSGTGTNGYTF